This TCR beta chain was captured by sequencing in a study of CD8+ T cells in alopecia areata. About the research overall: A regimen of oral tofacitinib, 5 to 10 mg twice daily, was given to treated patients.

V shed 1 base and J 2 bases; nucleotides not matched to a gene: 1. This CDR3 spans 14 amino acids. The germline gives CDR1 GTSNPN, CDR2 SVGIG (reference sequence). This sample's treatment: oral pan-JAK inhibitor, 5-10 mg twice daily. Regarding the study as a whole: While tofacitinib was given, many expanded lesional clones persisted in scalp and blood.

About this clone itself: The antigen is unknown.

The authors extracted RNA and reverse transcribed it into cDNA as the sequencing template. The data were produced by immunoSEQ multiplex PCR, yet TCRdb's version contains in-frame clones alone and is incomplete. Found here are roughly 190,000 clones, about 60% of them singletons; the top ten hold 3.3%. The TCR comes from a human donor with alopecia areata. The source material was CD4+ T cells sorted from blood, sampled at week 4, from a patient treated with tofacitinib. The rearrangement uses TRBV30 and TRBJ2-1; 8 positions agree with TRBD1. The CDR3 DNA reads as TGTGCCTGGAGTGGGGGACAGGCCTACAATGAGCAGTTCTTC. Amino acids: CAWSGGQAYNEQFF. The full variable domain, rest sourced from reference TRBV30 and TRBJ2-1, is SQTIHQWPATLVQPVGSPLSLECTVEGTSNPNLYWYRQAAGRGLQLLFYSVGIGQISSEVPQNLSASRPQDRQFILSSKKLLLSDSGFYLCAWSGGQAYNEQFFGPGTRLTVL.